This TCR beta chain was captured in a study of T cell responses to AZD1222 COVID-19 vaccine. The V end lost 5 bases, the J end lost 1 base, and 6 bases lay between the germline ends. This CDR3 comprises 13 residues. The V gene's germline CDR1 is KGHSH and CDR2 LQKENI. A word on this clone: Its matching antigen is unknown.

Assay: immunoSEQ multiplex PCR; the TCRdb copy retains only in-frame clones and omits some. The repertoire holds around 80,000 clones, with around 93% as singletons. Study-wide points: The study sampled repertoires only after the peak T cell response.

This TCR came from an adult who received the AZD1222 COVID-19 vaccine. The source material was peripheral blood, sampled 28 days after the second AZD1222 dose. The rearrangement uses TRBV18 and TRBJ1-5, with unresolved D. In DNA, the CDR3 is TGTGCCAGCTCATTAGACAGCAATCAGCCCCAGCATTTT. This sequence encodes CASSLDSNQPQHF.